The text below deals with one TCR beta chain. Its specific antigen is unknown. Per-nucleotide qualities are absent, and no much larger clonotype sits a single base away. Reads for this sample came from an Illumina HiSeq 2000. Multiplex PCR amplification was used to generate the TCR beta chain libraries. The amplified TCR beta chain products were analyzed by high-throughput sequencing. The raw public reads went through TCRdb reprocessing: fastp at Q25, MiXCR clone calling, in-frame beta chains kept. For every CDR3 protein sequence, its rows merge into one entry that carries the most common genes and DNA. The sample includes about 200,000 distinct CDR3 sequences, with 31% observed a single time. Of the sample, 4% to 5.5% falls within the top ten clones. This entry comes from a study of breast tumors, draining lymph nodes, adjacent tissues (TCRdb year 2016). Notes on the research overall: TCR beta repertoires were compared across tumor, adjacent nontumor tissue and axillary lymph nodes obtained from breast cancer patients. The study aimed to assess the relationships and possible T-cell exchange between tumor, surrounding tissue and draining lymph node repertoires in human breast cancer.

What the study reported, not specific to this receptor: In luminal-like breast cancer, tumor and nontumor tissue repertoires resembled each other significantly more than in basal-like breast cancer. The conclusion that tumor T cells originate in lymph nodes was framed as consistent with a hypothesis rather than directly demonstrated. Tumors showed preferential V and J gene usage, and their T-cell repertoire diversity fell below that of lymph nodes yet above that of nontumor tissue. The data were judged consistent with most tumor T cells deriving from the lymph node and then expanding within tumor tissue.

Lymph node samples were obtained from the axillary draining lymph nodes of breast cancer patients. The CDR3 spans 16 residues, from the cysteine through the phenylalanine. Of the read, only the CDR3 DNA is kept; its 48 bases are in frame from base 1. CDR1 and CDR2 were assigned from the germline V gene as MDHEN and SYDVKM. V is cut back by 4 bases and J by 4 bases, with 10 bases in the junction unmatched. The rearranged chain carries TRBV28 and TRBJ2-3; TRBD2 matches 8 bases in the middle. The sequenced sample was axillary lymph node tissue. The clonotype comes from a female donor with breast cancer. Some clones in this sample may be carry-over from other donors' samples. The CDR3 region has the sequence CASSSLSGSIADTQYF. DNA sequence: TGTGCCAGCAGTTCCTTAAGCGGGAGTATCGCAGATACGCAGTATTTT.